The table lists the clone carrying this TCR beta chain with a few counts. The antigen is not known. Primers included in the PCR were 60 Vbeta and 13 Jbeta primers. The table came from immunoSEQ multiplex PCR; TCRdb's copy has only in-frame clones and leaves some out. The data show about 110,000 clones, with approximately 80% seen just once and 3.5% to 5% held by the top ten. This CDR3 region has 14 residues. Trimming cost V 1 base and J 3 bases, with 7 bases left between them. Germline-derived CDR1 and CDR2 are SGHNT and YYREEE (reference sequence). These data come from a study of cytomegalovirus exposure and HLA in healthy donors. General study findings and limits: About 87% or about 30% of the time was how often most TCR beta V segments were productive, according to an earlier analysis. Most CMV-associated TCR beta chains appeared HLA-restricted in a later analysis. Despite most TCR sequences being rare, some public TCRs occurred in many donors.

The chain joins TRBV5-4 to TRBJ1-4; D is possibly TRBD1 (6 bases). This receptor was taken from a male donor in good health and CMV-seronegative. The source material was PBMCs. The CDR3 loop is CASSLQGSNEKLFF. In nucleotides, the CDR3 is TGTGCCAGCAGCTTGCAGGGGTCTAATGAAAAACTGTTTTTT.